This T cell receptor (beta chain) emerged from a study of cytomegalovirus exposure and HLA in healthy donors. In the study overall: Clustering assigned 70% to 90% of the 350 to 450 genotyped donors to the Caucasian-associated ancestry cluster. Findings and limits, study-wide: In vitro experiments confirmed that a few CMV-associated chains were specific for CMV antigens. A later analysis reportedly identified an Asian-associated ancestry cluster as carrying fewer N-insertions than the roughly 600-donor mean. When analyzed later, a missense DCLRE1C variant was found to be linked to TCR beta V- and J-gene trimming.

The PCR had 60 Vbeta and 13 Jbeta primers. TCRdb keeps only in-frame clones here, not all; method: immunoSEQ multiplex PCR. The sample has about 110,000 clones, roughly 80% seen once; the top ten hold 8.5% to 10%. The CDR3 contains 16 residues. Per germline, CDR1 LNHDA and CDR2 SQIVND (reference sequence). With V trimmed by 3 bases and J by 0 bases, 8 bases remained unmatched. Of note for this clone: No antigen is known for it.

The receptor's source is a woman aged 40 to 55 in good health and CMV-seropositive. This sequence joins TRBV19 and TRBJ2-7; 7 bases align to TRBD2. Sequencing was done on a sample of PBMCs. In DNA, the CDR3 is TGTGCCAGTAGTATTAGGTGGGAGGGGAGCTCCTACGAGCAGTACTTC. It is translated as CASSIRWEGSSYEQYF.